The text below deals with one TCR beta chain. These data originate in a study of blood T cell repertoires in COVID-19. This CDR3 comprises 12 residues. V was clipped by 4 bases and J by 9 bases, with 8 bases between them. CDR1 SGHRS and CDR2 YFSETQ come from the germline V gene. Some clones are missing from TCRdb's copy, which holds only in-frame ones; the method was immunoSEQ multiplex PCR. The data show approximately 230,000 clones, with roughly 80% seen just once and roughly 10% held by the top ten. Source material: peripheral blood. This TCR was recovered from a man aged 80 or over with acute or convalescent COVID-19. V gene TRBV5-1 combines with J gene TRBJ2-6; D is possibly TRBD2 (5 bases). In nucleotides, the CDR3 is TGCGCCAGCAGCCGGGGTAGCAACGTCCTGACTTTC. Translation gives CASSRGSNVLTF.